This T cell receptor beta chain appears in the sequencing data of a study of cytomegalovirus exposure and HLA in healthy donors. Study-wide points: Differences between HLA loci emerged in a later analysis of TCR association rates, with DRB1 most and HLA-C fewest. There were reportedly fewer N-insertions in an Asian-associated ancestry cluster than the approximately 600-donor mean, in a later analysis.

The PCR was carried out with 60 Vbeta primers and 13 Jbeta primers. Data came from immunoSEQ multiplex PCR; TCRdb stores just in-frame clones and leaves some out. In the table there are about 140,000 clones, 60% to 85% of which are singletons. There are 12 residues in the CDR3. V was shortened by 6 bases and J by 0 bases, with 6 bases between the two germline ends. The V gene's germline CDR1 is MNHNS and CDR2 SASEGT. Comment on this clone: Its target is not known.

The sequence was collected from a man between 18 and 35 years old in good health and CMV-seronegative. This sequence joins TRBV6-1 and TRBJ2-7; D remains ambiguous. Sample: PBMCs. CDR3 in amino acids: CASRAVSYEQYF. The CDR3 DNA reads TGTGCCAGCAGGGCGGTCTCCTACGAGCAGTACTTC.